A selection of T cell receptor beta chains follows, all from one sample in a study of blood T cell repertoires in COVID-19. Profiling relied on immunoSEQ multiplex PCR, and the TCRdb table lists in-frame clones only, not all of them. Of 250,000 to 300,000 clones listed, 86% are singletons. Sequenced: peripheral blood. These receptor sequences come from a man between 18 and 29 years old with active or convalescent COVID-19. CDR3s include the opening cysteine and the closing phenylalanine or tryptophan. A D gene is named only where the DNA matches it firmly. Clone size is shown for a subset of rows, as once, few, many or a class of expanded clone.

>TRBJ1-4|-|-|TRBV28
TGTGCCAGCAGTCTACTGGACACGGATAATGAAAAACTGTTTTTT
CASSLLDTDNEKLFF
>TRBJ1-4|-|-|TRBV5-5
TGTGCCAGCAGCCCCCCCGGACAGATGAATGAAAAACTGTTTTTT
CASSPPGQMNEKLFF
>TRBJ2-5|-|TRBD2|TRBV7-2
TGTGCCAGCAGCTTAGGGGGTGCTGGACTAGCGGGACTTGAAGAGACCCAGTACTTC
CASSLGGAGLAGLEETQYF
>TRBJ1-6|-|TRBD1|TRBV2
TGTGCCAGCAGTCCCGGGACAGGAATGGGATCACCCCTCCACTTT
CASSPGTGMGSPLHF
>TRBJ1-4|once|-|TRBV11-2
TGTGCCAGCAGCTTATATCAGACAGTGTATGAAAAACTGTTTTTT
CASSLYQTVYEKLFF
>TRBJ2-3|-|TRBD1|TRBV19
TGTGCCACCGGACAGGGAGGTGCAGATACGCAGTATTTT
CATGQGGADTQYF
>TRBJ2-7|-|TRBD1|TRBV6-6
TGTGCCAGCAGTTTACAGGGGGCAGGATACGAGCAGTACTTC
CASSLQGAGYEQYF
>TRBJ2-7|-|TRBD2|TRBV11-2
TGTGCCAGCAGCCCTCGACTAGCGGTCGAGCAGTACTTC
CASSPRLAVEQYF
>TRBJ2-3|-|TRBD2|TRBV7-3
TGTGCCAGCAGCCCCGCCGGGGAGCGGGGAGATACGCAGTATTTT
CASSPAGERGDTQYF
>TRBJ1-3|-|-|TRBV2
TGTGCCAGCAGTGGAGACAGGGGAAACACCATATATTTT
CASSGDRGNTIYF
>TRBJ2-3|-|TRBD2|TRBV9
TGTGCCAGCAGCTTTAGCGGGTCTCGGGGGGATACGCAGTATTTT
CASSFSGSRGDTQYF
>TRBJ2-1|-|TRBD2|TRBV15
TGTGCCACCAGCAGGGCCTTTGGGGCGGGAGGAAGGTACAATGAGCAGTTCTTC
CATSRAFGAGGRYNEQFF
>TRBJ2-7|-|-|TRBV10-3
TGTGCCATCAGTGAAGCAACCTACGAGCAGTACTTC
CAISEATYEQYF
>TRBJ2-3|-|-|TRBV24-1
TGTGCCACCAGTGGGGGCACGACCGTCACAGATACGCAGTATTTT
CATSGGTTVTDTQYF
>TRBJ2-7|-|-|TRBV5-4
TGTGCCAGCAGCTTCGGGGACGAGCAGTACTTC
CASSFGDEQYF
>TRBJ2-3|once|-|TRBV9
TGTGCCAGCAGCGCCCTCCAGGATACGCAGTATTTT
CASSALQDTQYF
>TRBJ2-1|-|-|TRBV7-6
TGTGCCAGCAGCACCCGGGACTCCAATGAGCAGTTCTTC
CASSTRDSNEQFF
>TRBJ2-2|-|TRBD1|TRBV9
TGTGCCAGCAGCGTAGTTGCGGGACAGGCTTTTAACACCGGGGAGCTGTTTTTT
CASSVVAGQAFNTGELFF